Presented here are 8 T cell receptor beta chains from one specimen sequenced in a study of immune characterization of retroperitoneal liposarcoma. In TCRdb, the PCR reads were re-called with MiXCR into one record per CDR3 protein. This table has roughly 10,000 distinct CDR3 sequences, approximately 26% appearing once. Sequenced: tumor tissue. Receptor source: a female donor with retroperitoneal liposarcoma.

A remark on this clonotype: A read error may be the cause here, since a much bigger clone is one base away. The chain recombines TRBV12-3 or TRBV12-4 with TRBJ2-7; TRBD1 agrees at 8 bases. The end of the DNA aligns better with TRBJ2-1, so the J call may be wrong. This CDR3 is built from 17 residues. Here the CDR3 DNA reads TGTGCCAGCAGCAGACAGGGGTTCTCATTAGGGGGTATCGAGCAGTTCTTC. Translation: CASSRQGFSLGGIEQFF.

Many counts were recorded for this clonotype. This may stem from a read error, because a much larger clone lies one nucleotide away. V is TRBV7-8 and J is TRBJ2-1, with 8 bases that match TRBD2. This CDR3 spans 15 amino acids. V shed 2 bases, J shed 13 bases, and the junction held 13 bases outside the gene matches. Germline CDR1 is SGHVS and CDR2 is FQNEAQ. CDR3 bases: TGTGCCAGCAGCTTAAGCGTGGAAACGGGGGGGGGCCAGTTCTTC. It codes for CASSLSVETGGGQFF. The variable domain in full, completed from reference TRBV7-8 and TRBJ2-1, reads GAGVSQSPRYKVAKRGQDVALRCDPISGHVSLFWYQQALGQGPEFLTYFQNEAQLDKSGLPSDRFFAERPEGSVSTLKIQRTQQEDSAVYLCASSLSVETGGGQFFGPGTRLTVL.

This clonotype was seen only a few times. The genes are TRBV5-5 and TRBJ2-4; 13 bases agree with TRBD2. Germline V gives CDR1 SGHKS, CDR2 YYEKEE (reference sequence). V shed 4 bases and J 13 bases; nucleotides not matched to a gene: 14. There are 16 residues in the CDR3. CDR3 in DNA: TGTGCCAGCAGCCCCGGACTAGCGGGGGCCTACAATGAGCAGTACTTC. Its protein product is CASSPGLAGAYNEQYF.

This chain connects TRBV6-1 to TRBJ2-1; D is perhaps TRBD2 (6 bases). Germline CDR1 reads MNHNS; CDR2 reads SASEGT. V shed 1 base and J shed 10 bases, with 17 bases lying between them. The CDR3 length is 15 residues. CDR3 amino acids: CASSEVSGGPYEQFF. For the CDR3, the DNA is TGTGCCAGCAGTGAAGTGAGCGGAGGGCCCTACGAGCAGTTCTTC.

This clonotype was detected only a few times. The genes are TRBV7-6 and TRBJ2-1; D gene uncertain. The J call may be wrong; the DNA end is better matched by TRBJ2-5. This CDR3 comprises 15 residues. The germline V gene has CDR1 SGHVS and CDR2 FNYEAQ. The CDR3, as DNA: TGTGCCAGCAGCTTAGGCTTCGACAACCAAGAGACCCAGTACTTC. Its protein is CASSLGFDNQETQYF.

J is TRBJ2-1 and V is TRBV7-3; D not resolved. The J call may not be correct, given that the DNA end is closer to TRBJ2-7. The CDR3 spans 14 residues. Looked up from germline, CDR1 is SGHTA and CDR2 is FQGTGA. The CDR3 nucleotides are TGTGCCAGCAGCCCAGGTCTAAACTCCTACGAGCAGTACTTC. As protein: CASSPGLNSYEQYF.

This clonotype is medium-sized within its sample. The V and J genes are TRBV7-2 and TRBJ2-3, with 7 bases matching TRBD2. The CDR3 has 17 residues. Germline loops: CDR1 SGHTA, CDR2 FQGNSA. V dropped 3 bases and J dropped 0; count of bases not matched to a gene: 9. The CDR3 here is CASSFPRSGTSTDTQYF. The CDR3 DNA follows: TGTGCCAGCAGCTTTCCACGAAGCGGGACCAGCACAGATACGCAGTATTTT.

This clonotype is deemed medium-sized. V usage is TRBV7-2 and J usage is TRBJ2-1; tentatively, D is TRBD1 or TRBD2 (5 bases each). V was trimmed by 1 base and J by 6 bases, leaving 13 bases between them. Germline values: CDR1 SGHTA, CDR2 FQGNSA. The CDR3 is made up of 15 amino acids. CDR3 region: CASSLERGVSNEQFF. The CDR3 DNA sequence: TGTGCCAGCAGCTTAGAGAGAGGGGTAAGCAATGAGCAGTTCTTC.